The next 10 T cell receptor beta chains were all read from a single sample in a study of PD-1 blockade in classical Hodgkin lymphoma. The repertoire was sequenced with immunoSEQ multiplex PCR; TCRdb's copy has only in-frame clones and lacks some. The table shows roughly 50,000 clones, with around 81% occurring only once. The patients all showed relapse after autologous stem cell transplantation, while their brentuximab vedotin exposure varied. This specimen consisted of peripheral blood mononuclear cells (PBMCs), obtained before the second cycle of nivolumab. Every receptor here comes from a human donor with classical Hodgkin lymphoma.

The chain employs TRBV7-8 and TRBJ1-1; the D is unclear. V was trimmed by 5 bases and J by 4 bases, leaving 8 bases between them. The germline V gene has CDR1 SGHVS and CDR2 FQNEAQ. The CDR3 has 12 residues. CDR3 sequence: CASSPGSTEAFF. Written as DNA, the CDR3 is TGTGCCAGCAGCCCAGGATCCACTGAAGCTTTCTTT. Together with reference TRBV7-8 and TRBJ1-1, the CDR3 gives the full variable domain: GAGVSQSPRYKVAKRGQDVALRCDPISGHVSLFWYQQALGQGPEFLTYFQNEAQLDKSGLPSDRFFAERPEGSVSTLKIQRTQQEDSAVYLCASSPGSTEAFFGQGTRLTVV.

In its sample, this clone was seen a few times. The V call is TRBV10-2, the J call TRBJ2-7; D could derive from TRBD1 or TRBD2 (6 bases each). With 2 bases removed from V and 5 bases from J, the gap between germline ends came to 10 bases. Germline V gene data show CDR1 as WSHSY and CDR2 as SAAADI. This CDR3 has 13 residues. CDR3 in DNA: TGCGCCAGCAGTGAGGGGGGGCTGAACGAGCAGTACTTC. It codes for CASSEGGLNEQYF.

This clone came up a few times. CDR3 in amino acids: CASSSTPPETQYF. In DNA, the CDR3 is TGCGCCAGCAGCTCGACACCTCCAGAGACCCAGTACTTC. This chain uses TRBV5-1 with TRBJ2-5; D unclear. The CDR3 runs 13 residues. Trimming left V 3 bases short and J 4 bases short, with 10 bases between. From germline, CDR1 is SGHRS and CDR2 YFSETQ.

This chain uses TRBV5-1 with TRBJ1-1; TRBD1 matches 9 bases. The germline CDR1 and CDR2 sequences are SGHRS and YFSETQ. Trimming at V came to 1 base and at J to 11 bases, leaving 6 bases not matched to a gene. The CDR3 is 13 amino acids. The CDR3 is CASSLWGDREAFF. As DNA, the CDR3 is TGCGCCAGCAGCTTGTGGGGGGACAGGGAGGCTTTCTTT.

This sequence joins TRBV10-2 and TRBJ2-3, with D maybe TRBD2 (5 bases). This CDR3 has 14 residues. Germline loops: CDR1 WSHSY, CDR2 SAAADI. Here the CDR3 reads CSTGRRTSTDTQYF. CDR3 bases: TGCTCCACGGGAAGGCGAACTAGCACAGATACGCAGTATTTT.

The chain recombines TRBV5-5 with TRBJ1-5; D perhaps matches TRBD1 (5 bases). V shed 3 bases and J shed 5 bases, with 18 bases lying between them. CDR3 length equals 16 residues. Germline CDR1 and CDR2: SGHKS and YYEKEE (reference sequence). The CDR3 region is CASSSDPTAGHQPQHF. In nucleotides, the CDR3 is TGTGCCAGCAGCTCCGACCCGACAGCGGGGCATCAGCCCCAGCATTTT.

This chain joins TRBV28 and TRBJ1-1, with D maybe TRBD1 (5 bases). CDR1 is MDHEN and CDR2 is SYDVKM in the germline V gene. The CDR3 is 13 amino acids. Trimming took 3 bases from V and 5 from J, leaving 10 bases between them. CDR3 sequence: CASSFSPGTEAFF. The DNA for the CDR3 is TGTGCCAGCAGTTTCAGTCCAGGGACTGAAGCTTTCTTT.

This sequence joins TRBV6-1 and TRBJ1-5, with D possibly matching TRBD1 (5 bases). The V gene lost 1 base and the J gene lost 4 bases, with 23 bases spanning the gap. CDR1 is MNHNS, CDR2 SASEGT, per germline. The CDR3 sequence is 19 residues long. The CDR3 is CASSEVGTGAQGINQPQHF. The CDR3 DNA follows: TGTGCCAGCAGTGAAGTCGGTACGGGCGCTCAGGGTATAAATCAGCCCCAGCATTTT.

The rearrangement joins TRBV11-2 to TRBJ2-1; D is unresolved. This CDR3 comprises 19 residues. Germline V gene data show CDR1 as SGHAT and CDR2 as FQNNGV. Trimming stripped 5 bases from V and 0 bases from J, with 23 bases between. CDR3 amino acids: CASSPLGSFRPSSYNEQFF. CDR3 DNA: TGTGCCAGCAGCCCTTTGGGGTCTTTCCGACCTAGCTCCTACAATGAGCAGTTCTTC.

J is TRBJ2-5 and V is TRBV19; D gene uncertain. The CDR3 covers 13 residues. The V and J ends lost 2 bases and 3 bases respectively, with 7 bases between them. CDR1 is LNHDA, CDR2 SQIVND, per germline (reference sequence). Here the CDR3 reads CASSIHIEETQYF. CDR3 DNA sequence: TGTGCCAGTAGTATACATATAGAAGAGACCCAGTACTTC.